Below, 25 T cell receptor beta chains from the same sample are listed, as sequenced in a study of tumor and adjacent non-tumor tissue in lung cancer. RNA was extracted from bulk tissue without any cell sorting. The library came from three nested PCR rounds adapted from ARM-PCR protocols. TCRdb passed the multiplex PCR reads through MiXCR, listing each CDR3 protein once. Of roughly 67,000 distinct CDR3 sequences in the sample, around 60% were seen once. Sequencing was carried out using lung tumor tissue. These receptors were taken from a man in his fifties or sixties with non-small cell lung cancer.

With regard to this clonotype: Its ends do not fully match the called genes, so a read error is possible. The chain links TRBV11-2 to TRBJ2-7; D is uncertain. Germline CDR1 reads SGHAT; CDR2 reads FQNNGV. The CDR3 contains 13 residues. DNA for the CDR3: TGTGGCAGCAGCTTACGTGAGAGCTGCGAGCAGTACTTC. It encodes CGSSLRESCEQYF.

A remark on this clonotype: At one end the junction does not follow the germline gene, possibly because of a read error. The chain links TRBV4-2 to TRBJ2-3, with 8 bases fitting TRBD2. Germline-derived CDR1 and CDR2 are LGHNA and YNFKEQ. This CDR3 contains 17 residues. Here the CDR3 DNA reads TGTACCAGCAGCCAAGAGGGACGGGGGGGTGTCACAGATACGCAGTATTTT. Translating gives CTSSQEGRGGVTDTQYF.

Points on this clonotype: At one of its ends the junction is not consistent with the germline gene, which may arise from a read error. The CDR3 region is CASGRTSGEGETQYF. For the CDR3, the DNA is TGCGCCAGCGGCAGGACTAGCGGGGAAGGGGAGACTCAGTACTTC. The rearrangement joins TRBV4-1 to TRBJ2-5, with TRBD2 identical over 12 bases. Germline lookup yields CDR1 MGHRA and CDR2 YSYEKL. This CDR3 region has 15 residues.

In this sample, this clonotype turned up many times. The chain carries TRBV12-3 or TRBV12-4 and TRBJ2-3; unclear D gene. Trimming pared 5 bases from V and 2 bases from J, leaving 11 bases between. The length of the CDR3 is 14 residues. The CDR3 region is CASSPPVSTDTQYF. In DNA form, the CDR3 reads TGTGCCAGCAGTCCCCCCGTATCCACAGATACGCAGTATTTT.

Of note for this clonotype: At one boundary the junction diverges from the germline segment, which might be a read error. This sequence joins TRBV6-2 or TRBV6-3 and TRBJ2-2; TRBD1 or TRBD2 may be the D gene (5 bases each). Germline V lookup: CDR1 MNHEY, CDR2 SVGEGT. The CDR3 loop spans 14 amino acids. The CDR3, as DNA: TGTGCCAGCAGTTGGGACCCGAAGACCGGGGAGCTGTTTTTT. Protein product: CASSWDPKTGELFF.

As concerns this clonotype: A much bigger clone sits one base away, suggesting this may be a read error. This chain joins TRBV5-1 and TRBJ2-1, with TRBD2 identical over 7 bases. The CDR3 totals 14 residues. V was clipped by 4 bases and J by 7 bases; unmatched bases: 8. CDR1 and CDR2 from the germline V gene are SGHRS and YFSETQ. Here the CDR3 DNA reads TGCGCCAGCAGCGTAAGGGACTACAAGAATGAGCAGTTCTTC. This encodes CASSVRDYKNEQFF.

Concerning this clonotype: Given the absence of the conserved phenylalanine or tryptophan at the CDR3 end, a read error is likely. The gene calls are TRBV4-2 and TRBJ2-7, with D possibly called TRBD1 or TRBD2 (5 bases each). The CDR3 length is 15 residues. From germline, CDR1 is LGHNA and CDR2 YNFKEQ. The DNA for the CDR3 is TGTGCCAGCAACCAAGCGGTGGCAGGGTCCTACGAGCAGTACCTC. Amino acid sequence: CASNQAVAGSYEQYL.

A note on this clonotype: A read error may account for a junction end that differs from germline. V gene TRBV6-6 combines with J gene TRBJ1-1; the D is unclear. The V gene's germline CDR1 is MNHNY and CDR2 SVGAGI (reference sequence). This CDR3 has 13 residues. CDR3 sequence reads: CASSYSEGTEDFF. The DNA of the CDR3 is TGTGCAAGCAGTTACTCCGAGGGCACTGAAGATTTCTTT.

Concerning this clonotype: Here the CDR3 omits its conserved ending phenylalanine or tryptophan, so a read error is the likely source. The rearrangement joins TRBV5-5 to TRBJ1-5, with D uncertain. V lost 2 bases and J lost 4, with 16 bases in between. Germline lookup yields CDR1 SGHKS and CDR2 YYEKEE (reference sequence). The CDR3 is 16 amino acids. The CDR3 reads CASSFGAQSPNQPQHL. The CDR3 nucleotides are TGTGCCAGCAGCTTCGGCGCCCAGTCGCCAAATCAGCCCCAGCATTTG.

The chain couples TRBV11-2 to TRBJ1-1; D call uncertain. Germline V gene lookup returns CDR1 SGHAT and CDR2 FQNNGV. Trimming pared 3 bases from V and 4 bases from J, leaving 12 bases between. The CDR3 extends over 14 amino acids. The CDR3 reads CASSFGRVGTEAFF. The CDR3 DNA sequence: TGTGCCAGCAGCTTCGGACGTGTGGGCACTGAAGCTTTCTTT.

This clonotype has just a few counts. Sequence at one end of the junction differs from germline and may be a read error. The genes are TRBV5-1 and TRBJ1-2; D gene uncertain. The CDR3 is 14 residues long. Germline V lookup: CDR1 SGHRS, CDR2 YFSETQ. The CDR3 spells CASSFQPSGYGYAF. The DNA for the CDR3 is TGCGCCAGCAGCTTTCAGCCGTCTGGGTATGGCTACGCCTTC.

There are a few counts of this clonotype. A read error may be the cause here, since a much bigger clone is one base away. The chain uses TRBV6-5 and TRBJ2-7; D tentatively reads TRBD1 or TRBD2 (5 bases each). Looked up from germline, CDR1 is MNHEY and CDR2 is SVGAGI. The germline V and J ends were trimmed by 10 bases and 9 bases, with 16 bases remaining between them. The CDR3 length is 11 residues. The CDR3, as DNA: TGTGCCACCCAGACCCTTGGGGGGCAGTACTTC. Residues: CATQTLGGQYF.

The chain couples TRBV5-1 to TRBJ2-3; 8 bases map to TRBD2. The CDR3 consists of 15 residues. The V gene end was trimmed by 7 bases and the J gene end by 3 bases; junction bases not matched to a gene: 10. Germline CDR1 reads SGHRS; CDR2 reads YFSETQ. CDR3 nucleotides: TGCGCCAGCCGTCGGGAGGGCCACGGGACAGATACGCAGTATTTT. Its translation is CASRREGHGTDTQYF.

The chain is built from TRBV6-6 and TRBJ2-7; 7 nucleotides line up with TRBD2. CDR3 length equals 16 residues. V shed 8 bases and J 12 bases; nucleotides not matched to a gene: 25. CDR1 is MNHNY, CDR2 SVGAGI, per germline (reference sequence). The CDR3 sequence: CASYNSEAGGSYESYF. CDR3 coding DNA: TGTGCCAGCTATAACTCCGAGGCCGGGGGGTCCTACGAGTCGTACTTC.

The J gene is TRBJ2-6, the V gene TRBV7-3, with a tentative D call TRBD1 (5 bases). Trimming pared 4 bases from V and 0 bases from J, leaving 13 bases between. In germline, CDR1 is SGHTA, CDR2 FQGTGA. The CDR3 spans 17 residues. CDR3 coding DNA: TGTGCCAGCAGCTCCCGTGCAGGGTCCTCTGGGGCCAACGTCCTGACTTTC. It codes for CASSSRAGSSGANVLTF.

As to this clonotype: A junction boundary mismatches the germline segment, possibly from a read error. The chain carries TRBV11-3 and TRBJ2-1; perhaps TRBD1 as D (6 bases). Looked up from germline, CDR1 is SGHNT and CDR2 is YENEEA. This CDR3 is 16 amino acids long. CDR3 region: CASSLAQGTLMDERFF. The DNA for the CDR3 is TGTGCCAGCAGCTTAGCCCAGGGGACGTTAATGGATGAGCGGTTCTTC.

This clonotype was recorded once. The chain has TRBV11-2 and TRBJ2-1, with D possibly being TRBD2 (6 bases). Germline V gene lookup returns CDR1 SGHAT and CDR2 FQNNGV. CDR3 size: 13 residues. With 4 bases removed from V and 8 bases from J, the gap between germline ends came to 12 bases. The CDR3 is CASSYRRGYEQFF. The DNA for the CDR3 is TGTGCCAGCAGCTACAGGAGGGGATATGAGCAGTTCTTC.

As concerns this clonotype: The CDR3 does not end in the conserved phenylalanine or tryptophan, so this is likely a read error. The chain carries TRBV20-1 and TRBJ2-7, with no clear D. The CDR3 covers 12 residues. CDR1 and CDR2 from the germline V gene are DFQATT and SNEGSKA (reference sequence). For the CDR3, the DNA is TGCAGAGCTAGACTGAGCTCCTACGAGCAGTACTCC. This translates into CRARLSSYEQYS.

With respect to this clonotype: One end of the junction is discordant with germline, which a read error may explain. The chain recombines TRBV10-1 with TRBJ2-7; TRBD1 is a possible D gene (6 bases). The CDR3 covers 14 residues. CDR1 WNHNN and CDR2 SYGVQD come from the germline V gene (reference sequence). The CDR3 spells CASRVRGSDGEQYF. The CDR3 nucleotides are TGCGCCAGCCGTGTGAGGGGGAGCGATGGGGAGCAATACTTC.

The chain employs TRBV2 and TRBJ2-7; 9 bases are shared with TRBD2. The CDR3 runs to 14 residues. The ends lost 8 bases at V and 5 bases at J; junction bases unmatched: 10. From germline, CDR1 is SNHLY and CDR2 FYNNEI. CDR3 sequence reads: CASFGGSGSNEQYF. CDR3 coding DNA: TGTGCCAGCTTTGGGGGTAGCGGGAGTAACGAGCAGTACTTC.

This clonotype was detected only a few times. The gene calls are TRBV28 and TRBJ2-7; possible D gene TRBD1, 5 bases. The germline V and J ends were trimmed by 3 bases and 3 bases, with 9 bases remaining between them. CDR3 length equals 13 residues. The V gene's germline CDR1 is MDHEN and CDR2 SYDVKM. CDR3 protein: CASSFSTDYEQYF. DNA of the CDR3: TGTGCCAGCAGTTTCTCGACAGACTACGAGCAGTACTTC.

This clonotype was observed a handful of times. One base away lies a much larger clone, so this may be a sequencing read error. V gene TRBV6-1 combines with J gene TRBJ2-7, with a weak D call TRBD1 (6 bases). CDR1 and CDR2 from the germline V gene are MNHNS and SASEGT. The CDR3 is made up of 13 amino acids. The CDR3, as DNA: TGTGCCAGCAGTGGCAGGGGCCTCTACGAGCAGCACTTC. It encodes CASSGRGLYEQHF.

The rearrangement joins TRBV5-1 to TRBJ2-6; no definite D call. V was clipped by 2 bases and J by 4 bases, with 7 bases between them. Germline V CDR1 and CDR2: SGHRS, YFSETQ. The CDR3 totals 14 residues. CDR3 sequence (DNA): TGCGCCAGCAGCTTTGGGTACGGGGCCAACGTCCTGACTTTC. Translated: CASSFGYGANVLTF. Based on the CDR3 plus reference TRBV5-1 and TRBJ2-6, the full variable domain is KAGVTQTPRYLIKTRGQQVTLSCSPISGHRSVSWYQQTPGQGLQFLFEYFSETQRNKGNFPGRFSGRQFSNSRSEMNVSTLELGDSALYLCASSFGYGANVLTFGAGSRLTVL.

The table lists this clonotype with a few counts. A read error is possible here, since a much larger clone lies one base away. The chain employs TRBV6-5 and TRBJ2-7; weak D call: TRBD1 (6 bases). CDR3 length: 14 amino acids. The V and J ends lost 6 bases and 9 bases respectively, with 21 bases between them. Germline CDR1 and CDR2: MNHEY and SVGAGI. The chain's CDR3 is CASSRSRDMWAQYF. The CDR3 region has the DNA TGTGCCAGCAGCAGGTCCCGGGACATGTGGGCGCAGTACTTC.

About this clonotype: Just one base apart from a much larger clone, this may be a read error. The rearrangement joins TRBV14 to TRBJ1-6; 8 bases fit TRBD1. CDR3 length: 15 amino acids. Per germline, CDR1 SGHDN and CDR2 FVKESK. The DNA for the CDR3 is TGTGCCAGCAGCGCTCTACGGACAGGGACCTCACCCCTCCTCTTT. It yields the protein CASSALRTGTSPLLF.